This record looks at one TCR beta chain sequence and its context. This entry belongs to a study of sequential checkpoint blockade in melanoma. Study-level background: Randomization was 1:1 between first-line nivolumab→ipilimumab and ipilimumab→nivolumab.

Documented treatment: randomized to nivolumab then ipilimumab (arm A) or the reverse (arm B). PBMC sorting kept live CD3+CD8+ cells without CD19 or CD56. Trimming left V 5 bases short and J 10 bases short, with 8 bases between. The CDR3 has 9 amino acids. Germline lookup yields CDR1 DFQATT and CDR2 SNEGSKA (reference sequence). Libraries were prepared by immunoSEQ multiplex PCR; TCRdb keeps only in-frame clonotypes and omits some of them. The sample shows about 20,000 clones, roughly four fifths of them seen only once. The J gene is TRBJ1-2, the V gene TRBV20-1, with D perhaps TRBD1 (6 bases). The sample consisted of CD8+ T cells sorted from blood (inferred from file names), taken from a patient given nivolumab and ipilimumab in sequence. This TCR was recovered from a human donor with melanoma. CDR3 amino acids: CSAGGYYTF. DNA for the CDR3: TGCAGTGCTGGGGGCTACTACACCTTC.